The 4 T cell receptor beta chains presented below share a single source sample, sequenced in a study of shared clonotypes between healthy human individuals. Sequencing was performed with immunoSEQ multiplex PCR; in TCRdb, only in-frame clones are kept and a portion is missing. In the table there are about 1,800,000 clones, about 95% of which are singletons. Terminally differentiated effector memory CD45RA+ cells were excluded by CCR7 positive selection of CD45RO-negative cells. The sequencing input was naive CD8+ T cells sorted from blood. The receptors derive from a man aged 18 to 30 in good health.

The chain recombines TRBV20-1 with TRBJ2-3; D is ambiguous. This CDR3 is built from 11 residues. The V gene's germline CDR1 is DFQATT and CDR2 SNEGSKA (reference sequence). V was shortened by 7 bases and J by 5 bases, with 10 bases between the two germline ends. The CDR3 reads CSGRAVDTQYF. The DNA for the CDR3 is TGCAGTGGCCGGGCAGTAGATACGCAGTATTTT.

The gene calls are TRBV7-2 and TRBJ2-3, with D perhaps assigned TRBD1 or TRBD2 (5 bases each). The CDR3 totals 14 residues. CDR1 and CDR2 (germline): SGHTA, FQGNSA. V was pared by 3 bases and J by 4 bases, with 11 bases between. CDR3 DNA: TGTGCCAGCAGCTTCTCCCAGGGACCAGATACGCAGTATTTT. Amino acid sequence: CASSFSQGPDTQYF.

The J gene is TRBJ1-2, the V gene TRBV27; D is unresolved. CDR3 length equals 14 residues. Germline values: CDR1 MNHEY, CDR2 SMNVEV (reference sequence). Trimming stripped 7 bases from V and 4 bases from J, with 16 bases between. The CDR3 loop is CASKLGGEGYGYTF. In DNA form, the CDR3 reads TGTGCCAGCAAGCTCGGTGGGGAGGGCTATGGCTACACCTTC.

CDR3 sequence (DNA): TGCGCCAGCAGTGAGCCGGTAGCGGGGGCCTACGAGCAGTACTTC. Protein product: CASSEPVAGAYEQYF. The V call is TRBV10-2, the J call TRBJ2-7, with TRBD2 identical over 9 bases. The CDR3 extends over 15 amino acids. V gave up 2 bases and J gave up 2 bases; unmatched junction bases: 4. Germline lookup yields CDR1 WSHSY and CDR2 SAAADI.